What follows are 30 T cell receptor beta chains derived from one specimen sequenced in a study of T-cell memory formation after mild COVID-19. TCRdb reanalysed the 5' RACE reads using MiXCR and keeps one entry per CDR3 protein. Among about 150,000 distinct CDR3 sequences listed, about 14% were seen once. What was sequenced was PBMCs or a T cell subset sorted from them (not recorded which). The source is an adult woman who had mild COVID-19 (a few samples of this study predate the infection). Cell type and time point are not known.

Note on this clonotype: One end of the junction fails to match germline, which may point to a read error. The V call is TRBV12-3 or TRBV12-4, the J call TRBJ2-1; 8 nucleotides align to TRBD2. The CDR3 contains 18 residues. CDR3 coding DNA: TGTGCCAGCAGTTTTGATATCAAGCGGGAGTATCCCCACAATGAGCAGTCCTTC. Translation: CASSFDIKREYPHNEQSF.

The rearrangement joins TRBV19 to TRBJ2-1, with 7 bases aligning to TRBD1. There are 14 residues in the CDR3. Germline V gene lookup returns CDR1 LNHDA and CDR2 SQIVND (reference sequence). V lost 10 bases and J lost 0; bases outside the gene matches: 6. Written as DNA, the CDR3 is TGTGCCACCTCTCGGGACAGCTCCTACAATGAGCAGTTCTTC. It is translated as CATSRDSSYNEQFF.

In its sample, this clonotype was seen once. The chain is built from TRBV20-1 and TRBJ1-6; no reliable D call. The V gene lost 0 bases and the J gene lost 4 bases, with 16 bases spanning the gap. The CDR3 consists of 17 residues. Germline V gives CDR1 DFQATT, CDR2 SNEGSKA (reference sequence). The CDR3 loop reads CSARDFEEGYYNSPLHF. CDR3 DNA: TGCAGTGCTAGAGATTTTGAAGAGGGCTATTATAATTCACCCCTCCACTTT.

This clonotype was observed a handful of times. V gene TRBV7-3 combines with J gene TRBJ1-4; D uncertain. CDR1 SGHTA and CDR2 FQGTGA come from the germline V gene. The CDR3 sequence is 13 residues long. The V end lost 1 base, the J end lost 5 bases, and 5 bases lay between the germline ends. The CDR3, as DNA: TGTGCCAGCAGCTTAAACGGGAATGAAAAACTGTTTTTT. It codes for CASSLNGNEKLFF.

The chain has TRBV20-1 and TRBJ2-4; TRBD2 is a possible D gene (5 bases). Germline CDR1 is DFQATT and CDR2 is SNEGSKA (reference sequence). V dropped 3 bases and J dropped 3 bases, with 15 bases sitting between them. The CDR3 consists of 15 residues. In nucleotides, the CDR3 is TGCAGTGCTAGTTCGGGGAATTGGGGCAAAAACATTCAGTACTTC. Translated, it gives CSASSGNWGKNIQYF.

V and J are TRBV29-1 and TRBJ2-5, with a possible D match to TRBD1 (5 bases). Trimming cost V 7 bases and J 4 bases, with 13 bases left between them. The germline V gene has CDR1 SQVTM and CDR2 ANQGSEA. The CDR3 is 12 residues long. Here the CDR3 reads CSGYRFPETQYF. The CDR3 coding sequence is TGCAGCGGATACAGGTTCCCAGAGACCCAGTACTTC.

This clonotype was picked up a small number of times. The chain links TRBV24-1 to TRBJ2-3; D not certain. CDR1 and CDR2 from the germline V gene are KGHDR and SFDVKD. V was cut by 5 bases and J by 0 bases, with 14 bases left in between. This CDR3 region has 16 residues. CDR3 DNA: TGTGCCACCAGTGTTAACGAAAGGGAAAGCACAGATACGCAGTATTTT. Its protein product is CATSVNERESTDTQYF.

The chain carries TRBV6-2 or TRBV6-3 and TRBJ2-5, with D unresolved. V was trimmed by 5 bases and J by 4 bases, leaving 17 bases between them. The germline gives CDR1 MNHEY, CDR2 SVGEGT. The CDR3 loop spans 15 amino acids. CDR3 region: CASSQPLGKGETQYF. The CDR3 nucleotides read TGTGCCAGCAGTCAGCCTTTGGGGAAAGGAGAGACCCAGTACTTC.

This clonotype turned up a few times. This chain links TRBV7-2 with TRBJ2-1; no clear D gene. Germline loops: CDR1 SGHTA, CDR2 FQGNSA. Trimming cost V 6 bases and J 0 bases, with 12 bases left between them. The CDR3 is 15 amino acids. The DNA for the CDR3 is TGTGCCAGCAGGTCTATGGGCAGCTCCTACAATGAGCAGTTCTTC. Translation gives CASRSMGSSYNEQFF.

The V and J genes are TRBV20-1 and TRBJ1-1; D gene unclear. Germline-derived CDR1 and CDR2 are DFQATT and SNEGSKA (reference sequence). This CDR3 spans 13 amino acids. V was clipped by 2 bases and J by 2 bases, with 9 bases between them. The CDR3 here is CSARRAINTEAFF. The CDR3 region has the DNA TGCAGTGCTAGACGAGCGATAAACACTGAAGCTTTCTTT.

The table lists this clonotype with many counts. The chain uses TRBV4-1 and TRBJ2-5; 12 bases match TRBD2. Looked up from germline, CDR1 is MGHRA and CDR2 is YSYEKL. The CDR3 covers 15 residues. Losses at the gene ends were 4 bases for V and 5 bases for J; bases not matched to a gene: 5. The CDR3 DNA sequence: TGCGCCAGCAGCCCGTCCGGGACTAGCGGGGAGACCCAGTACTTC. Encoded protein: CASSPSGTSGETQYF.

Here the CDR3 DNA reads TGTGCCAGCAGTTACGTCCGCACAGATACGCAGTATTTT. This translates into CASSYVRTDTQYF. The V and J genes are TRBV6-5 and TRBJ2-3, with no clear D. Looked up from germline, CDR1 is MNHEY and CDR2 is SVGAGI. V gave up 2 bases and J gave up 1 base, with 4 bases separating them. The CDR3 contains 13 residues.

In this sample, this clonotype turned up a few times. The rearrangement links TRBV16 to TRBJ2-4; either TRBD1 or TRBD2 may supply D (5 bases each). Per the germline V gene, CDR1 is KGHSY and CDR2 is FQNENV. The CDR3 covers 16 residues. The germline V and J ends were trimmed by 1 base and 1 base, with 11 bases remaining between them. As DNA, the CDR3 is TGTGCCAGCAGCCAATGGGACGGGACCGCCAAAAACATTCAGTACTTC. Translating it yields CASSQWDGTAKNIQYF. The full variable domain, in which reference TRBV16 and TRBJ2-4 provide the parts outside the CDR3, is GEEVAQTPKHLVRGEGQKAKLYCAPIKGHSYVFWYQQVLKNEFKFLISFQNENVFDETGMPKERFSAKCLPNSPCSLEIQATKLEDSAVYFCASSQWDGTAKNIQYFGAGTRLSVL.

The chain carries TRBV4-1 and TRBJ1-1, with D uncertain. CDR3 length: 15 residues. The V end lost 1 base, the J end lost 1 base, and 10 bases lay between the germline ends. CDR1 is MGHRA, CDR2 YSYEKL, per germline. CDR3 nucleotides: TGCGCCAGCAGCCAAGCGGACGAATGGAACACTGAAGCTTTCTTT. This codes for CASSQADEWNTEAFF.

The chain combines TRBV20-1 with TRBJ1-5; D uncertain. This CDR3 region has 14 residues. The germline gives CDR1 DFQATT, CDR2 SNEGSKA (reference sequence). V lost 8 bases and J 0 bases, leaving 14 bases between the germline ends. As DNA, the CDR3 is TGCAGTACCTGGGTCCGCAGTAGCAATCAGCCCCAGCATTTT. Encoded protein: CSTWVRSSNQPQHF.

The chain links TRBV7-6 to TRBJ2-3; 9 bases agree with TRBD2. This CDR3 comprises 15 residues. Germline V gives CDR1 SGHVS, CDR2 FNYEAQ. V shed 4 bases, J shed 11 bases, and the junction held 13 bases outside the gene matches. For the CDR3, the DNA is TGTGCCAGCAGCTCTGGACTAGCGCTACCGCGAGGGCAGTATTTT. Its protein product is CASSSGLALPRGQYF.

This clonotype was observed at least ten times. The rearrangement links TRBV5-1 to TRBJ1-1; D is unresolved. V was clipped by 5 bases and J by 1 base, with 15 bases between them. The CDR3 is 15 amino acids. The germline V gene has CDR1 SGHRS and CDR2 YFSETQ. The CDR3 DNA reads as TGCGCCAGCAGACCCCTAACTCAGACGAACACTGAAGCTTTCTTT. It yields the protein CASRPLTQTNTEAFF.

This CDR3 reads CASSSDRTDTQYF. The CDR3 DNA follows: TGCGCCAGCAGCTCCGACAGGACAGATACGCAGTATTTT. The rearrangement uses TRBV5-1 and TRBJ2-3, with D possibly being TRBD1 (6 bases). CDR3 length equals 13 residues. Germline V gene sequence: CDR1 SGHRS, CDR2 YFSETQ. Trimming removed 3 bases from V and 3 bases from J, with 8 bases in between.

The V gene is TRBV7-3, the J gene TRBJ2-2; a possible D gene is TRBD1 (5 bases). The ends were cut back, 6 bases at V and 4 bases at J, with 9 bases in the middle. The CDR3 sequence is 13 residues long. Germline loops: CDR1 SGHTA, CDR2 FQGTGA. The CDR3 here is CASREGVTGELFF. CDR3 coding DNA: TGTGCCAGCAGGGAAGGGGTCACCGGGGAGCTGTTTTTT.

This clonotype came up a few times. The chain joins TRBV6-2 or TRBV6-3 to TRBJ1-1; D is unresolved. V was shortened by 6 bases and J by 5 bases, with 13 bases between the two germline ends. The CDR3 runs 13 residues. Germline assignment: CDR1 MNHEY and CDR2 SVGEGT. The CDR3 sequence is CASRNQDFTEAFF. Here the CDR3 DNA reads TGTGCCAGCAGAAACCAGGACTTTACTGAAGCTTTCTTT.

The chain recombines TRBV9 with TRBJ2-3; 10 nucleotides agree with TRBD2. Germline trimming cut 4 bases from V and 4 bases from J; bases unmatched to any gene: 9. CDR1 is SGDLS, CDR2 YYNGEE, per germline. The CDR3 is 16 residues long. This CDR3 reads CASSPRWGLAPDTQYF. The CDR3 DNA sequence: TGTGCCAGCAGCCCGAGATGGGGACTAGCGCCAGATACGCAGTATTTT.

The J gene is TRBJ2-1, the V gene TRBV13, with 9 bases that match TRBD2. Germline V gene lookup returns CDR1 PRHDT and CDR2 FYEKMQ (reference sequence). With V trimmed by 5 bases and J by 6 bases, 11 bases remained unmatched. This CDR3 is 16 amino acids long. The CDR3 DNA reads TGTGCCAGCAGCCTCCCCCCTAGCGGGGACTCCAATGAGCAGTTCTTC. This codes for CASSLPPSGDSNEQFF.

The gene calls are TRBV19 and TRBJ2-3; no definite D call. Trimming took off 3 bases at V and 3 bases at J, with 13 bases between the two ends. This CDR3 spans 15 amino acids. Germline assignment: CDR1 LNHDA and CDR2 SQIVND (reference sequence). CDR3 region: CASSMLVDVTDTQYF. In DNA form, the CDR3 reads TGTGCCAGTAGTATGCTCGTGGACGTGACAGATACGCAGTATTTT.

In its sample, this clonotype was seen a few times. The V call is TRBV5-1, the J call TRBJ2-1; either TRBD1 or TRBD2 may fit D (6 bases each). The CDR3 length is 13 residues. Germline V gene lookup returns CDR1 SGHRS and CDR2 YFSETQ. The germline V and J ends were trimmed by 4 bases and 9 bases, with 14 bases remaining between them. CDR3 amino acids: CASSVGGQPEQFF. CDR3 coding DNA: TGCGCCAGCAGCGTGGGGGGACAACCTGAGCAGTTCTTC.

The chain links TRBV9 to TRBJ2-7; either TRBD1 or TRBD2 may supply D (5 bases each). The CDR3 runs to 15 residues. The germline CDR1 and CDR2 sequences are SGDLS and YYNGEE. Trimming stripped 4 bases from V and 3 bases from J, with 17 bases between. For the CDR3, the DNA is TGTGCCAGCAGCTCCCAATCGGGACGATTCTACGAGCAGTACTTC. This encodes CASSSQSGRFYEQYF. The complete variable domain, with remaining parts taken from reference TRBV9 and TRBJ2-7, reads DSGVTQTPKHLITATGQRVTLRCSPRSGDLSVYWYQQSLDQGLQFLIQYYNGEERAKGNILERFSAQQFPDLHSELNLSSLELGDSALYFCASSSQSGRFYEQYFGPGTRLTVT.

This clonotype appeared a few times. The V and J genes are TRBV12-3 or TRBV12-4 and TRBJ2-5; TRBD2 matches 8 bases. The J segment lost 4 bases and the V segment lost 2 bases, leaving 3 bases of the junction unmatched. CDR3 size: 14 residues. This CDR3 reads CASSLTGGAETQYF. The CDR3 coding sequence is TGTGCCAGCAGTTTAACGGGAGGGGCAGAGACCCAGTACTTC.

This clonotype has at least ten counts. V and J are TRBV12-3 or TRBV12-4 and TRBJ2-7, with D perhaps TRBD1 (6 bases). CDR3 length equals 14 residues. Deletions cut 5 bases from V and 0 bases from J, with 11 bases between. The CDR3 sequence: CASSPGQSSYEQYF. Written as DNA, the CDR3 is TGTGCCAGCAGTCCCGGACAGAGCTCCTACGAGCAGTACTTC.

The V gene is TRBV2, the J gene TRBJ2-3; perhaps TRBD1 as D (6 bases). The germline gives CDR1 SNHLY, CDR2 FYNNEI. CDR3 length equals 15 residues. V lost 6 bases, J lost 4 bases, and 17 bases lay in between. CDR3 loop: CASRKGVVASDTQYF. CDR3 bases: TGTGCCAGCAGGAAGGGGGTGGTAGCCTCAGATACGCAGTATTTT.

V gene TRBV14 combines with J gene TRBJ2-2; no clear D gene. Germline-derived CDR1 and CDR2 are SGHDN and FVKESK. Trimming stripped 1 base from V and 10 bases from J, with 7 bases between. This CDR3 is built from 12 residues. The CDR3 reads CASSQVAAELFF. In DNA, the CDR3 is TGTGCCAGCAGCCAAGTCGCGGCGGAGCTGTTTTTT.

The chain joins TRBV6-5 to TRBJ2-1; 7 bases map to TRBD1. CDR3 length: 15 amino acids. The V gene end was trimmed by 5 bases and the J gene end by 7 bases; junction bases not matched to a gene: 11. Looked up from germline, CDR1 is MNHEY and CDR2 is SVGAGI. CDR3 coding DNA: TGTGCCAGCAGTGAACCTAGGACAGGAAGGAATGAGCAGTTCTTC. Translation gives CASSEPRTGRNEQFF.